These T cell receptor beta chains were read from a single sample in a study of blood T cell repertoires in COVID-19. Libraries were prepared by immunoSEQ multiplex PCR; TCRdb keeps only in-frame clonotypes and omits some of them. The sample comprises some 20,000 clones, approximately 90% of which are singletons, and around 10% rests with the top ten. The material sequenced was peripheral blood. Receptors originate from a human donor in a cohort sampled during active COVID-19. Both conserved end residues are part of each CDR3. Each record gives: CDR3 DNA, CDR3 protein, D gene, V gene, J gene, clone size. D genes are given only for firm matches. Part of the rows lack a size; the others show once, few, many or a class for expanded clones.

TGTGCCAGCAGTTACGCGGGGTCGTACCAAGAGACCCAGTACTTC	CASSYAGSYQETQYF	-	TRBV6-2/TRBV6-3	TRBJ2-5	-
TGTGCCAGCAGCCCCACAGATAGCAATCAGCCCCAGCATTTT	CASSPTDSNQPQHF	-	TRBV6-2/TRBV6-3	TRBJ1-5	few
TGTGCCAGCAGCGCCGAAGACAGCCTCTTTACCTACGAGCAGTACTTC	CASSAEDSLFTYEQYF	-	TRBV9	TRBJ2-7	once
TGTGCCAGCAATTTGGGGACTCTCGGGGAGCTGTTTTTT	CASNLGTLGELFF	-	TRBV11-2	TRBJ2-2	-
TGTGCCAGCAGTCCGGCGAGGGACACTGAAGCTTTCTTT	CASSPARDTEAFF	-	TRBV27	TRBJ1-1	-
TGTGCCAGCAGTTTCGGTGGTAATAATTCACCCCTCCACTTT	CASSFGGNNSPLHF	-	TRBV28	TRBJ1-6	-
TGTGCCAGCTCGCGAACCTACGAGCAGTACTTC	CASSRTYEQYF	-	TRBV6-5	TRBJ2-7	-
TGTGCCAGTAGTATAGGGAGAAATATCAATCAGCCCCAGCATTTT	CASSIGRNINQPQHF	-	TRBV19	TRBJ1-5	few
TGTGCCAGCGGGCCAGCGATTGCGGGCTACGAGCAGTACTTC	CASGPAIAGYEQYF	-	TRBV27	TRBJ2-7	-
TGTGCCACCAAAACCTCAGGGGAGCATCAGCCCCAGCATTTT	CATKTSGEHQPQHF	-	TRBV28	TRBJ1-5	few
TGTGCCATCAGTGGGGACAGGGCCCCCGATGGCTACACCTTC	CAISGDRAPDGYTF	TRBD1	TRBV10-3	TRBJ1-2	-
TGTGCCAGCAGCCAATTGTCCCACACGGACAGGACGAAAAACATTCAGTACTTC	CASSQLSHTDRTKNIQYF	TRBD1	TRBV3-1/TRBV3-2	TRBJ2-4	few
TGTGCCAGCAGCCCGCAAGGAGGGGCTCTAGCCCTGGATACGCAGTATTTT	CASSPQGGALALDTQYF	-	TRBV13	TRBJ2-3	-
TGCGCCAGCAGCTCGGGACAGGGGGGTACTGAAGCTTTCTTT	CASSSGQGGTEAFF	TRBD1	TRBV5-1	TRBJ1-1	-
TGTGCCAGTAGTATGCGCGGGGTTAATTCACCCCTCCACTTT	CASSMRGVNSPLHF	-	TRBV19	TRBJ1-6	-
TGTGCCAGCAGCCAAGGGACCGGGGGTAACACCGGGGAGCTGTTTTTT	CASSQGTGGNTGELFF	-	TRBV5-4	TRBJ2-2	-
TGTGCCAGTAGTGCCCCCTGGGGCGGGAGGGGAGGTGAGCAGTTCTTC	CASSAPWGGRGGEQFF	TRBD2	TRBV19	TRBJ2-1	-
TGCGCCAGCAGCCTGGCGGGTAGCGGGAGGCCGAGCTCCTACGAGCAGTACTTC	CASSLAGSGRPSSYEQYF	TRBD2	TRBV5-1	TRBJ2-7	-
TGCGCCAGCAGCTGGGGGACAGGGAGAACCGGGGAGCTGTTTTTT	CASSWGTGRTGELFF	TRBD1	TRBV5-1	TRBJ2-2	-
TGTGCCAGCAGCCCTCTTTTCGGGAGCTCCTACAATGAGCAGTTCTTC	CASSPLFGSSYNEQFF	-	TRBV7-9	TRBJ2-1	-
TGTGCCACGGGACTTTTGGGGTACGAGCAGTACTTC	CATGLLGYEQYF	-	TRBV28	TRBJ2-7	-
TGTGCCAGCAGACCTAGCGGGTCCACCTACAATGAGCAGTTCTTC	CASRPSGSTYNEQFF	TRBD2	TRBV7-2	TRBJ2-1	-
TGTGCCACCAGTGACCTGGGACAGGGCGGGATGGACGAGCAGTACTTC	CATSDLGQGGMDEQYF	TRBD1	TRBV24-1	TRBJ2-7	-
TGTGCCAGCCTGGCGGACAGGGAGGGCTACAATGAGCAGTTCTTC	CASLADREGYNEQFF	-	TRBV10-3	TRBJ2-1	-
TGTGCCAGCAGCTTAAGGGGCAGGGAAGATGGCTACACCTTC	CASSLRGREDGYTF	-	TRBV7-3	TRBJ1-2	-
TGTGCCAGCAGTTTATCGCCTAGCGGGGGGGTAGGGGAGCTGTTTTTT	CASSLSPSGGVGELFF	TRBD2	TRBV27	TRBJ2-2	-